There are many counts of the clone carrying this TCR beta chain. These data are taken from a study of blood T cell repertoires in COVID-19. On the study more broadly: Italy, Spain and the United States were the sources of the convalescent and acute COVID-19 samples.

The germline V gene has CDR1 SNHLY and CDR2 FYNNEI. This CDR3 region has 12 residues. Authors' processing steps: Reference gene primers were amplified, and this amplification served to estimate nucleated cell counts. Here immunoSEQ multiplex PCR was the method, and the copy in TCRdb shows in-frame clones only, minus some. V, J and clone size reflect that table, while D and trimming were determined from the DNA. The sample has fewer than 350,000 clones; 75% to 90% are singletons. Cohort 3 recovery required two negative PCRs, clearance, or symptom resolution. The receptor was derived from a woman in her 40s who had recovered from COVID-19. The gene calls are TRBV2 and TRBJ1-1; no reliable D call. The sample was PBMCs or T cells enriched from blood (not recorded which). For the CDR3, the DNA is TGTGCTCTCTACCGGGATGCCACTGAAGCTTTCTTT. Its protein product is CALYRDATEAFF.